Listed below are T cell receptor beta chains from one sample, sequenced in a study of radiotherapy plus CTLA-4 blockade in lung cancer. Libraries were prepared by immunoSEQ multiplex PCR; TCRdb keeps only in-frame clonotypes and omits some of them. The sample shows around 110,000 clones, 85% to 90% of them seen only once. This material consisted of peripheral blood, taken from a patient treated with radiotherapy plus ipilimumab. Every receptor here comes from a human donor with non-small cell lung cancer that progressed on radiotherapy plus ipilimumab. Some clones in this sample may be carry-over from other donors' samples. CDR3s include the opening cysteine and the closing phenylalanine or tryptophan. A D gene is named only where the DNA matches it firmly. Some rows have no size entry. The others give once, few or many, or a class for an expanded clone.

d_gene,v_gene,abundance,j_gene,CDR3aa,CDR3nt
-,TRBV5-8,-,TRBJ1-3,CASSLVGGPSSGNTIYF,TGTGCCAGCAGCTTGGTTGGCGGACCTTCCTCTGGAAACACCATATATTTT
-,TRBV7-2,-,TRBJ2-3,CASSLQGDTQYF,TGTGCCAGCAGCCTACAGGGCGATACGCAGTATTTT
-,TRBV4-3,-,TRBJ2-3,CASSRRAGQGVETDTQYF,TGCGCCAGCAGCCGAAGGGCGGGGCAGGGGGTCGAGACAGATACGCAGTATTTT
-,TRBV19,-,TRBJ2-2,CASSPIGPPTGELFF,TGTGCCAGTAGTCCAATAGGACCTCCGACCGGGGAGCTGTTTTTT
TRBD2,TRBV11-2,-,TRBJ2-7,CASSSGGLPGPYEQYF,TGTGCCAGCAGCTCCGGGGGGTTGCCGGGACCCTACGAGCAGTACTTC
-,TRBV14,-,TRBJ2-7,CASSREGPGWTSEQYF,TGTGCCAGCAGCCGTGAAGGGCCAGGGTGGACCAGCGAGCAGTACTTC
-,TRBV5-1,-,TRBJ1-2,CASSRENYGYTF,TGCGCCAGCAGCCGGGAAAACTATGGCTACACCTTC
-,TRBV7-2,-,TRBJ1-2,CASSRGTFNYGYTF,TGTGCCAGCAGCCGCGGGACATTTAACTATGGCTACACCTTC
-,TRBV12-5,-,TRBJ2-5,CASGPDRGTQYF,TGTGCTAGTGGTCCCGATCGGGGCACCCAGTACTTC
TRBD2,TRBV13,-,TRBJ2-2,CASSLNPISGGEHTGELFF,TGTGCCAGCAGCTTAAATCCCATTTCTGGGGGGGAACACACCGGGGAGCTGTTTTTT
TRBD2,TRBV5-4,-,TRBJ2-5,CASSLHPAGGQETQYF,TGTGCCAGCAGCTTGCATCCAGCGGGGGGGCAAGAGACCCAGTACTTC
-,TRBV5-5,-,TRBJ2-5,CASSFGGPETQYF,TGTGCCAGCAGCTTCGGGGGGCCAGAGACCCAGTACTTC
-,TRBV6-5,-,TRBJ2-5,CASSYETQYF,TGTGCCAGCAGTTACGAGACCCAGTACTTC
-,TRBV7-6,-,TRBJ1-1,CASSLAEGVGTEAFF,TGTGCCAGCAGCTTAGCGGAGGGGGTAGGCACTGAAGCTTTCTTT
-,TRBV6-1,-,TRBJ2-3,CASSEPGQGTDTQYF,TGTGCCAGCAGTGAACCCGGGCAGGGCACAGATACGCAGTATTTT
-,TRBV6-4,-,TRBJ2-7,CASSDRVGREQYF,TGTGCCAGCAGTGACAGGGTAGGACGCGAGCAGTACTTC
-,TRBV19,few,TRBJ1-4,CASSYRVLEEKLFF,TGTGCCAGTAGTTACCGGGTTTTGGAGGAAAAACTGTTTTTT
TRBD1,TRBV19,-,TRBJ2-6,CASTTTGAGANVLTF,TGTGCCAGTACCACGACAGGGGCTGGGGCCAACGTCCTGACTTTC
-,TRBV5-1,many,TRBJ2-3,CASSLVGRGTDTQYF,TGCGCCAGCAGCTTGGTTGGGAGAGGCACAGATACGCAGTATTTT
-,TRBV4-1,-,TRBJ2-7,CASSRIWSYYEQYF,TGCGCCAGCAGCCGGATATGGAGTTACTACGAGCAGTACTTC
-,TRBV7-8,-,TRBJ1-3,CASSLDSFSGNTIYF,TGTGCCAGCAGCTTAGACAGCTTCTCTGGAAACACCATATATTTT
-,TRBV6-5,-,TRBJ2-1,CASSYPGMNEQFF,TGTGCCAGCAGTTACCCAGGGATGAATGAGCAGTTCTTC
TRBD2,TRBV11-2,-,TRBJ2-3,CASSLRLAVDTQYF,TGTGCCAGCAGCTTGAGACTAGCAGTAGATACGCAGTATTTT
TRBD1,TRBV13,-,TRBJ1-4,CASSLRTGGAEVSEKLFF,TGTGCCAGCAGCTTGCGGACAGGCGGCGCCGAGGTTAGTGAAAAACTGTTTTTT
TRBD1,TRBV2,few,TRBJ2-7,CASSSDRAYSYEQYF,TGTGCCAGCAGTTCAGACAGGGCTTACTCCTACGAGCAGTACTTC
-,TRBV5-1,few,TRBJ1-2,CASTRGTLANYGYTF,TGCGCCAGCACTCGGGGGACTTTAGCTAACTATGGCTACACCTTC
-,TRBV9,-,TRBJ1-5,CASSVADNQPQHF,TGTGCCAGCAGCGTAGCTGACAATCAGCCCCAGCATTTT
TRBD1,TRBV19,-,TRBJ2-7,CATRQGYEQYF,TGTGCCACCAGACAGGGGTACGAGCAGTACTTC
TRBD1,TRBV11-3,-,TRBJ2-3,CASSLGGTGGTDTQYF,TGTGCCAGCAGCTTAGGTGGGACAGGGGGCACAGATACGCAGTATTTT
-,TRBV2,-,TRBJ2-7,CASSVRQEGEQYF,TGTGCCAGCAGCGTAAGACAAGAGGGCGAGCAGTACTTC
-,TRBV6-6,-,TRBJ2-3,CASSPGGGRVDTQYF,TGTGCCAGCAGTCCCGGAGGGGGGAGGGTGGATACGCAGTATTTT
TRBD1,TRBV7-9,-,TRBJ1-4,CASSHPGTALRLGQLFF,TGTGCCAGCAGTCATCCCGGGACAGCACTTCGGTTGGGACAACTGTTTTTT
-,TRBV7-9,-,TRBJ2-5,CASSAQPQYF,TGTGCCAGCAGCGCACAACCCCAGTACTTC
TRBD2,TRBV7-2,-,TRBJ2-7,CASSREGGKYEQYF,TGTGCCAGCAGCCGGGAGGGGGGTAAATACGAGCAGTACTTC
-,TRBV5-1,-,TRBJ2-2,CASSLSYSDTGELFF,TGCGCCAGCAGCTTGAGTTATAGTGACACCGGGGAGCTGTTTTTT
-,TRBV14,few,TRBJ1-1,CASSLGQGVTEAFF,TGTGCCAGCAGCCTGGGGCAGGGTGTCACTGAAGCTTTCTTT
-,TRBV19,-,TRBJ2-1,CASSTGYYNEQFF,TGTGCCAGTAGTACCGGATACTACAATGAGCAGTTCTTC
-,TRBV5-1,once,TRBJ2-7,CASSLGHPAYEQYF,TGCGCCAGCAGCTTAGGGCACCCGGCCTACGAGCAGTACTTC
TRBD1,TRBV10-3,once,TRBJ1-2,CAISDRGQGVDGYTF,TGTGCCATCAGTGATCGAGGACAGGGGGTTGATGGCTACACCTTC
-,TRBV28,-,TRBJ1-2,CASQSTAFYGYTF,TGTGCCAGCCAATCTACAGCCTTCTATGGCTACACCTTC
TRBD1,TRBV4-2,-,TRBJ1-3,CASSQGNYRGGGNTIYF,TGTGCCAGCAGCCAAGGCAACTACAGGGGTGGTGGAAACACCATATATTTT
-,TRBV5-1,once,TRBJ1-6,CASSLENSPLHF,TGCGCCAGCAGCTTGGAGAATTCACCCCTCCACTTT
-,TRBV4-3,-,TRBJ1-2,CASSQDHSGAAGGGGVYTF,TGCGCCAGCAGCCAAGATCATTCGGGCGCAGCAGGAGGGGGTGGCGTCTACACCTTC
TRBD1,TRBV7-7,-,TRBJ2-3,CASSSGQSTDTQYF,TGTGCTAGCAGCTCGGGACAGAGCACAGATACGCAGTATTTT
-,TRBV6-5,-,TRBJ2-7,CASSWLGGYEQYF,TGTGCCAGCAGTTGGCTCGGGGGCTACGAGCAGTACTTC
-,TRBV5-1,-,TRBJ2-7,CASSLIFAGSYEQYF,TGCGCCAGCAGCTTGATCTTCGCCGGCTCCTACGAGCAGTACTTC
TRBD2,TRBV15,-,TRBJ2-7,CATSRGGGVMGYEQYF,TGTGCCACCAGCAGAGGCGGGGGGGTAATGGGATACGAGCAGTACTTC
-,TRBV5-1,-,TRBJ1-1,CASSTWGRNTEAFF,TGCGCCAGCAGCACCTGGGGGCGAAATACTGAAGCTTTCTTT
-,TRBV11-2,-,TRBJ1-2,CASSLDLNRFYGYTF,TGTGCCAGCAGCTTAGATCTTAACAGGTTCTATGGCTACACCTTC
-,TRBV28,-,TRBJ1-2,CASSSPGQGFHHTF,TGTGCCAGCAGTTCCCCGGGGCAGGGCTTTCATCACACCTTC
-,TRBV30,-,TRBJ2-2,CASPDRLNTGELFF,TGTGCCTCCCCGGACCGTCTAAACACCGGGGAGCTGTTTTTT
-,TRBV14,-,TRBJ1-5,CASSQKVNNQPQHF,TGTGCCAGCAGCCAAAAGGTGAACAATCAGCCCCAGCATTTT
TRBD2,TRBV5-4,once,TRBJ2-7,CASSSGAGDIYEQYF,TGTGCCAGCAGCTCCGGAGCGGGGGATATCTACGAGCAGTACTTC
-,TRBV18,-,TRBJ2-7,CASSPRQSYEQYF,TGTGCCAGCTCACCGAGACAGAGCTACGAGCAGTACTTC
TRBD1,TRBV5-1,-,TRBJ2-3,CASSWRKPGQRQYF,TGCGCCAGCAGCTGGAGAAAACCGGGACAGCGGCAGTATTTT
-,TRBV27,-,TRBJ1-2,CASSLEGGYGYTF,TGTGCCAGCAGTTTAGAGGGAGGCTATGGCTACACCTTC
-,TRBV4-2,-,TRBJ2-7,CASSQASGRYSNEQYF,TGTGCCAGCAGCCAAGCCTCTGGCCGCTACTCCAACGAGCAGTACTTC
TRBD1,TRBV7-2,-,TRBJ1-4,CASSSRDREGGEKLFF,TGTGCCAGCAGCTCCCGGGACAGGGAGGGAGGTGAAAAACTGTTTTTT
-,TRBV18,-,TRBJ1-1,CASSPTGERNTEAFF,TGTGCCAGCTCACCGACCGGGGAGAGGAACACTGAAGCTTTCTTT